Below, 3 T cell receptor beta chains from the same sample are listed, as sequenced in a study of blood T cell repertoires in COVID-19. Clones were read by immunoSEQ multiplex PCR, and TCRdb kept only the in-frame ones, dropping some. The sample records under 250,000 clones, 84% being singletons. Sequenced: peripheral blood. Source of these receptors: a man between 45 and 60 years old with acute or convalescent COVID-19.

The gene calls are TRBV4-1 and TRBJ2-7; TRBD2 agrees at 7 bases. Germline-derived CDR1 and CDR2 are MGHRA and YSYEKL. The CDR3 extends over 17 amino acids. Trimming removed 0 bases from V and 2 bases from J; junction bases left unmatched: 10. The CDR3 region has the DNA TGCGCCAGCAGCCAAGAGGGTTTAGGAAGCGGGACCTACGAGCAGTACTTC. It is translated as CASSQEGLGSGTYEQYF.

The chain is built from TRBV5-5 and TRBJ1-5; no firm D call. There are 13 residues in the CDR3. The germline gives CDR1 SGHKS, CDR2 YYEKEE (reference sequence). V was shortened by 4 bases and J by 5 bases, with 10 bases between the two germline ends. Here the CDR3 reads CASSPFFDQPQHF. As DNA, the CDR3 is TGTGCCAGCAGCCCTTTTTTTGATCAGCCCCAGCATTTT.

The J gene is TRBJ2-1, the V gene TRBV6-5, with 9 bases lining up with TRBD2. Trimming cost V 7 bases and J 8 bases; bases outside gene matches: 12. This CDR3 region has 15 residues. Germline lookup yields CDR1 MNHEY and CDR2 SVGAGI. The CDR3 sequence is CASTSWGGRGDEQFF. The CDR3 DNA reads TGTGCCAGCACCTCGTGGGGCGGGAGGGGGGATGAGCAGTTCTTC.